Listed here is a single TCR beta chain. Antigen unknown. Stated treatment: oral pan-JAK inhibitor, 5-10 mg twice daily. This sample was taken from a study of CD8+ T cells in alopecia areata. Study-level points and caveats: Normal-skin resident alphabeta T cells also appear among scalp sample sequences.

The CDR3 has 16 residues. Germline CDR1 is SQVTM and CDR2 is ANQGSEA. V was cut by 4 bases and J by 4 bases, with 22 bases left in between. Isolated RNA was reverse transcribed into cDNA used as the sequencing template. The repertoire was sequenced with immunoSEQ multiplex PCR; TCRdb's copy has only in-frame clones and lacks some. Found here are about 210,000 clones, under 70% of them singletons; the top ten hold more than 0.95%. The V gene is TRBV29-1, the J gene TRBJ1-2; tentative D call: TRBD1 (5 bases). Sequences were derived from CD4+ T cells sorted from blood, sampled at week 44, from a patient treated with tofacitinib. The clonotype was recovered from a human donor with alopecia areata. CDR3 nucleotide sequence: TGCAGCGTTGGGGGGACCGACACGGTGCGTCCCTATGGCTACACCTTC. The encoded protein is CSVGGTDTVRPYGYTF.